The 29 T cell receptor beta chains below all came from one sample that was sequenced in a study of T cells in Graves' hyperthyroidism and ophthalmopathy. Amplified regions were TCR beta CDR3 sequences from RNA transcripts. The HTBI primer set was used in a first-round RT-PCR of the TCR CDR3. TCRdb reprocessed the multiplex PCR reads with MiXCR, giving one entry per CDR3 protein. The sample holds under 450,000 distinct CDR3 sequences; around a sixth are singletons and the top ten take around 7%. The sample was blood. These receptor sequences come from a woman in her late teens or twenties with Graves' hyperthyroidism.

V gene TRBV10-2 combines with J gene TRBJ2-7, with D possibly matching TRBD1 (5 bases). In germline, CDR1 is WSHSY, CDR2 SAAADI. The CDR3 length is 12 residues. The V gene lost 7 bases and the J gene lost 5 bases, with 12 bases spanning the gap. The CDR3 region is CASTQGNNEQYF. CDR3 coding DNA: TGCGCCAGCACTCAGGGAAATAACGAGCAGTACTTC.

This clonotype was picked up a small number of times. The V call is TRBV12-3 or TRBV12-4, the J call TRBJ2-1; the D is unclear. The CDR3 sequence is 21 residues long. The V and J ends lost 6 bases and 2 bases respectively, with 32 bases between them. This CDR3 reads CASSLPFGRLVFLKPYNEQFF. The CDR3, as DNA: TGTGCCAGCAGCCTACCGTTTGGACGGCTAGTGTTCTTAAAACCCTACAATGAGCAGTTCTTC.

In its sample, this clonotype was seen a few times. The chain has TRBV28 and TRBJ1-2, with a tentative D call TRBD1 (5 bases). From germline, CDR1 is MDHEN and CDR2 SYDVKM. The CDR3 is made up of 12 amino acids. The germline V and J ends were trimmed by 5 bases and 9 bases, with 13 bases remaining between them. CDR3 loop: CASSTRQISYTF. The CDR3 DNA sequence: TGTGCCAGCAGTACCCGACAGATCAGCTACACCTTC.

This clonotype was counted at least ten times. The V call is TRBV20-1, the J call TRBJ2-1; no definite D call. The CDR3 sequence is 15 residues long. The V end was cut by 0 bases, the J end by 3 bases, with 12 bases between. Germline-derived CDR1 and CDR2 are DFQATT and SNEGSKA (reference sequence). The CDR3 protein is CSARDLRLDYNEQFF. Here the CDR3 DNA reads TGCAGTGCTAGAGATCTAAGACTGGACTACAATGAGCAGTTCTTC.

This clonotype was recorded many times. The rearrangement joins TRBV11-2 to TRBJ2-2; the match to TRBD1 covers 9 bases. The germline gives CDR1 SGHAT, CDR2 FQNNGV. V trimming: 6 bases; J trimming: 4 bases; junction bases outside the gene matches: 6. The CDR3 loop spans 15 amino acids. This CDR3 reads CASRLQGAVTGELFF. CDR3 sequence (DNA): TGTGCCAGCAGGCTACAGGGGGCGGTCACCGGGGAGCTGTTTTTT. The variable domain in full, completed from reference TRBV11-2 and TRBJ2-2, reads EAGVAQSPRYKIIEKRQSVAFWCNPISGHATLYWYQQILGQGPKLLIQFQNNGVVDDSQLPKDRFSAERLKGVDSTLKIQPAKLEDSAVYLCASRLQGAVTGELFFGEGSRLTVL.

This clonotype was counted at least ten times. V gene TRBV12-3 or TRBV12-4 combines with J gene TRBJ2-7; D not resolved. The V gene lost 5 bases and the J gene lost 8 bases, with 10 bases spanning the gap. This CDR3 spans 11 amino acids. The CDR3 sequence is CASSPFQQQYF. The CDR3, as DNA: TGTGCCAGCAGTCCCTTTCAACAGCAGTACTTC.

Many counts were recorded for this clonotype. The V gene is TRBV5-1, the J gene TRBJ2-3; 10 bases match TRBD2. V lost 0 bases to trimming and J lost 0 bases; unmatched junction nucleotides: 7. CDR1 is SGHRS, CDR2 YFSETQ, per germline. The length of the CDR3 is 18 residues. CDR3 sequence: CASSLEPSGGTSTDTQYF. CDR3 DNA sequence: TGCGCCAGCAGCTTGGAACCTAGCGGGGGAACTAGCACAGATACGCAGTATTTT.

As regards this clonotype: A much larger clone sits a single nucleotide away, making a read error possible. The rearrangement joins TRBV7-9 to TRBJ1-5, with a possible D match to TRBD1 (6 bases). The CDR3 covers 18 residues. Germline V gene data show CDR1 as SEHNR and CDR2 as FQNEAQ (reference sequence). CDR3 region: CASGLGTSTDYGGRPQHF. The CDR3 region has the DNA TGTGCCAGCGGCTTAGGGACATCGACCGATTATGGGGGTCGGCCCCAGCATTTT.

This clonotype was picked up a small number of times. The chain carries TRBV9 and TRBJ1-1; 12 nucleotides match TRBD1. This CDR3 comprises 18 residues. Germline-derived CDR1 and CDR2 are SGDLS and YYNGEE. The trim removed 2 bases at V and 5 bases at J, leaving 13 bases unmatched. The CDR3 protein is CASSVFPGQGAPWTEAFF. The CDR3 coding sequence is TGTGCCAGCAGCGTCTTTCCGGGACAGGGGGCGCCTTGGACTGAAGCTTTCTTT.

This clonotype was detected ten times or more. The chain uses TRBV3-1 and TRBJ2-1; 7 positions agree with TRBD1. CDR1 LGHDT and CDR2 YNNKEL come from the germline V gene (reference sequence). V lost 4 bases and J lost 8; bases outside the gene matches: 8. The CDR3 totals 14 residues. The CDR3 DNA reads as TGTGCCAGCAGCCGTCTAGGGGGCCGGCATGAGCAGTTCTTC. Protein sequence: CASSRLGGRHEQFF.

J is TRBJ2-1 and V is TRBV6-2 or TRBV6-3, with 10 nucleotides matching TRBD2. V lost 8 bases and J lost 7; bases outside the gene matches: 14. CDR3 length: 16 residues. The V gene's germline CDR1 is MNHEY and CDR2 SVGEGT. CDR3 region: CASPPPQGLAANEQFF. CDR3 DNA: TGTGCCAGCCCCCCCCCCCAAGGACTAGCGGCAAATGAGCAGTTCTTC.

The chain recombines TRBV28 with TRBJ1-5, with TRBD1 as a possible D gene (5 bases). CDR3 length: 12 residues. CDR1 and CDR2 from the germline V gene are MDHEN and SYDVKM. CDR3 protein: CASGGGWQPQHF. CDR3 coding DNA: TGTGCTTCTGGGGGGGGATGGCAGCCCCAGCATTTT.

The V call is TRBV7-9, the J call TRBJ2-3, with D maybe TRBD2 (6 bases). There are 14 residues in the CDR3. Germline values: CDR1 SEHNR, CDR2 FQNEAQ (reference sequence). V gave up 5 bases and J gave up 3 bases, with 12 bases separating them. The CDR3 protein is CASSRLLATDTQYF. DNA of the CDR3: TGTGCCAGCAGCCGCCTCCTAGCGACAGATACGCAGTATTTT.

This clonotype was counted a few times. This chain uses TRBV30 with TRBJ2-3, with no clear D. Trimming shortened V by 0 bases and J by 4 bases, and 8 bases separated the two germline ends. Germline values: CDR1 GTSNPN, CDR2 SVGIG (reference sequence). The CDR3 runs 13 residues. CDR3 coding DNA: TGTGCCTGGAGTGTCGCTCGGGCAGATACGCAGTATTTT. It yields the protein CAWSVARADTQYF.

This clonotype was seen once. Possible read error: a much larger clone is one base away. The chain joins TRBV2 to TRBJ2-7; D is undetermined. CDR1 is SNHLY and CDR2 is FYNNEI in the germline V gene. The V end lost 6 bases, the J end lost 3 bases, and 9 bases lay between the germline ends. CDR3 length equals 12 residues. The CDR3 reads CASSGSDYEQYF. CDR3 sequence (DNA): TGTGCCAGCAGCGGGTCTGACTACGAGCAGTACTTC.

The gene calls are TRBV20-1 and TRBJ2-1; the match to TRBD2 covers 11 bases. V shed 1 base, J shed 7 bases, and the junction held 9 bases outside the gene matches. CDR3 length: 16 residues. Germline lookup yields CDR1 DFQATT and CDR2 SNEGSKA (reference sequence). The chain's CDR3 is CSARGVTSGAGNEQFF. In nucleotides, the CDR3 is TGCAGTGCTAGAGGCGTGACTAGCGGGGCGGGGAATGAGCAGTTCTTC.

This clonotype was counted between two and nine times. The V gene is TRBV6-9, the J gene TRBJ2-2; TRBD2 aligns across 8 bases. This CDR3 has 14 residues. In germline, CDR1 is MNHGY, CDR2 SVAAGI. Germline trimming cut 2 bases from V and 7 bases from J; bases unmatched to any gene: 3. This CDR3 reads CASSYGTSSGELFF. The CDR3 DNA follows: TGTGCCAGCAGTTATGGGACTAGTAGCGGGGAGCTGTTTTTT.

This clonotype showed up many times. The chain employs TRBV7-9 and TRBJ2-1, with TRBD2 matching over 8 bases. The germline gives CDR1 SEHNR, CDR2 FQNEAQ (reference sequence). The CDR3 loop spans 16 amino acids. The junction had 10 bases not matched to a gene; V was cut back by 5 bases and J by 4 bases. CDR3 region: CASSRLRRGDYNEQFF. DNA for the CDR3: TGTGCCAGCAGCCGTCTCCGGCGGGGGGATTACAATGAGCAGTTCTTC.

As concerns this clonotype: A clone one base away is much larger, so this may be a read error. The chain couples TRBV7-9 to TRBJ2-7; 8 bases match TRBD1. The CDR3 loop spans 13 amino acids. Per the germline V gene, CDR1 is SEHNR and CDR2 is FQNEAQ (reference sequence). With V trimmed by 4 bases and J by 6 bases, 5 bases remained unmatched. The CDR3 loop reads CASSSATGAEQYF. CDR3 sequence (DNA): TGTGCCAGCAGCTCGGCGACAGGGGCCGAGCAGTACTTC. Based on the CDR3 plus reference TRBV7-9 and TRBJ2-7, the full variable domain is DTGVSQNPRHKITKRGQNVTFRCDPISEHNRLYWYRQTLGQGPEFLTYFQNEAQLEKSRLLSDRFSAERPKGSFSTLEIQRTEQGDSAMYLCASSSATGAEQYFGPGTRLTVT.

This clonotype was observed many times. This chain links TRBV10-3 with TRBJ1-1; 7 bases agree with TRBD1. Germline V lookup: CDR1 ENHRY, CDR2 SYGVKD. There are 15 residues in the CDR3. V was pared by 2 bases and J by 5 bases, with 8 bases of the junction left unmatched. CDR3 DNA sequence: TGTGCCATCAGTGAGAGACAGGGTGCGGGGACTGAAGCTTTCTTT. It yields the protein CAISERQGAGTEAFF.

This clonotype was detected many times. A junction boundary mismatches the germline segment, possibly from a read error. CDR3 DNA: TGTGCTAGCAGCTTAATAGCTACGGAGACCCAGTACTTC. The encoded protein is CASSLIATETQYF. V usage is TRBV7-7 and J usage is TRBJ2-5; D unclear. From germline, CDR1 is SSHAT and CDR2 FNYEAQ (reference sequence). CDR3 length: 13 residues. Together with reference TRBV7-7 and TRBJ2-5, the CDR3 gives the full variable domain: GAGVSQSPRYKVTKRGQDVTLRCDPISSHATLYWYQQALGQGPEFLTYFNYEAQPDKSGLPSDRFSAERPEGSISTLTIQRTEQRDSAMYRCASSLIATETQYFGPGTRLLVL.

This clonotype was picked up many times. This chain connects TRBV6-1 to TRBJ1-1; tentatively, D is TRBD1 (5 bases). V lost 5 bases and J lost 7, with 11 bases in between. The germline V gene encodes CDR1 MNHNS and CDR2 SASEGT. There are 12 residues in the CDR3. The CDR3 bases are TGTGCCAGCAGTCGGACGGGACTTGAAGCTTTCTTT. Protein: CASSRTGLEAFF.

This clonotype was seen many times. The chain carries TRBV7-2 and TRBJ2-7; TRBD1 might be the D (6 bases). Germline CDR1 is SGHTA and CDR2 is FQGNSA. V shed 4 bases and J shed 1 base, with 11 bases lying between them. CDR3 length: 14 residues. CDR3 coding DNA: TGTGCCAGCAGCTCATGGACAGAGTCCTACGAGCAGTACTTC. This sequence encodes CASSSWTESYEQYF.

The table lists this clonotype with a few counts. The chain is built from TRBV6-5 and TRBJ2-4; unclear D gene. This CDR3 comprises 14 residues. The V and J ends lost 4 bases and 2 bases respectively, with 9 bases between them. From germline, CDR1 is MNHEY and CDR2 SVGAGI. This CDR3 reads CASSSGLSKNIQYF. CDR3 bases: TGTGCCAGCAGTTCGGGTCTTTCCAAAAACATTCAGTACTTC.

This clonotype was seen ten or more times. This chain joins TRBV7-8 and TRBJ2-1; the D gene is possibly TRBD2 (6 bases). V was cut by 2 bases and J by 4 bases, with 12 bases left in between. Germline loops: CDR1 SGHVS, CDR2 FQNEAQ. The CDR3 is made up of 15 amino acids. CDR3 coding DNA: TGTGCCAGCAGCTTAATGGCGGGATCGTACAATGAGCAGTTCTTC. It encodes CASSLMAGSYNEQFF.

This clonotype has ten or more counts. V and J are TRBV25-1 and TRBJ1-2, with TRBD1 as a possible D gene (6 bases). V lost 4 bases to trimming and J lost 4 bases, with 16 bases between them. Germline V lookup: CDR1 MGHDK, CDR2 SYGVNS. The CDR3 covers 15 residues. As DNA, the CDR3 is TGTGCCAGCAGTGGACGAGACAGGAGGGGCTATGGCTACACCTTC. Amino acids: CASSGRDRRGYGYTF.

The sample holds many counts of this clonotype. The chain joins TRBV11-2 to TRBJ2-2; the D gene is possibly TRBD2 (5 bases). In germline, CDR1 is SGHAT, CDR2 FQNNGV. The V end lost 2 bases, the J end lost 0 bases, and 10 bases lay between the germline ends. The CDR3 is 16 amino acids. CDR3 residues: CASSLYETTNTGELFF. The DNA for the CDR3 is TGTGCCAGCAGCTTATACGAGACTACGAACACCGGGGAGCTGTTTTTT.

This clonotype has a count of ten or more. The chain employs TRBV25-1 and TRBJ2-3, with 9 bases identical to TRBD2. There are 16 residues in the CDR3. Germline assignment: CDR1 MGHDK and CDR2 SYGVNS. The junction had 8 bases not matched to a gene; V was cut back by 5 bases and J by 2 bases. The CDR3 sequence is CASSSGVAGVTDTQYF. The CDR3 DNA follows: TGTGCCAGCAGTTCCGGGGTAGCGGGGGTCACAGATACGCAGTATTTT.

This clonotype has ten or more counts. V and J are TRBV6-1 and TRBJ2-7, with a tentative D call TRBD1 (6 bases). The CDR3 is 16 residues long. V gave up 3 bases and J gave up 4 bases, with 19 bases separating them. Germline CDR1 MNHNS, CDR2 SASEGT. The CDR3 sequence: CASSELGLGRGYEQYF. The CDR3 nucleotides are TGTGCCAGCAGTGAGTTGGGCCTCGGCAGGGGATACGAGCAGTACTTC.